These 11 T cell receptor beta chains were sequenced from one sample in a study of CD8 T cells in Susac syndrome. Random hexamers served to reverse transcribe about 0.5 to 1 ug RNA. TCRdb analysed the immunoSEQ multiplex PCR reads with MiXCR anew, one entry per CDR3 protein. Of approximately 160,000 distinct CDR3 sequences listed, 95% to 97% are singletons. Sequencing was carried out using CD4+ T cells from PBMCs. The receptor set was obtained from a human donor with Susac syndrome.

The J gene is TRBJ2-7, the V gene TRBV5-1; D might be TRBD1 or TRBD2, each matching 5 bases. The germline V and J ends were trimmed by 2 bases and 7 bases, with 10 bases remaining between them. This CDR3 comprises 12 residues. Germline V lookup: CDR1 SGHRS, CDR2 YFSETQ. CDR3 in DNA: TGCGCCAGCAGCTTTGGGGGAATGGAGCAGTACTTC. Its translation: CASSFGGMEQYF.

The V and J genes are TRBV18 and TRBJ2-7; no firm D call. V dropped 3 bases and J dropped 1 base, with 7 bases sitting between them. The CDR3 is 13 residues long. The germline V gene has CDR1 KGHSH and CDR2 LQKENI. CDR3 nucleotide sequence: TGTGCCAGCTCACCCAGTGATTCCTACGAGCAGTACTTC. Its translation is CASSPSDSYEQYF.

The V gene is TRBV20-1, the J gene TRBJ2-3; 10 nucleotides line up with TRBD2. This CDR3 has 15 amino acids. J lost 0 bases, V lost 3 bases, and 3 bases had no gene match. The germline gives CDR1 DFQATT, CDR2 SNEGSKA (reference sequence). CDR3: CSASSSGGSTDTQYF. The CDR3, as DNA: TGCAGTGCTAGTTCTAGCGGGGGTAGCACAGATACGCAGTATTTT.

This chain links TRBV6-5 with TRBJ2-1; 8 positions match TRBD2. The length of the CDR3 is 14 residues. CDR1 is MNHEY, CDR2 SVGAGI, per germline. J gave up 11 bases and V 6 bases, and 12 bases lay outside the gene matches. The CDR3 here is CASRPLADRRQQFF. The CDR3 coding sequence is TGTGCCAGCAGACCACTAGCGGACCGCCGTCAGCAGTTCTTC.

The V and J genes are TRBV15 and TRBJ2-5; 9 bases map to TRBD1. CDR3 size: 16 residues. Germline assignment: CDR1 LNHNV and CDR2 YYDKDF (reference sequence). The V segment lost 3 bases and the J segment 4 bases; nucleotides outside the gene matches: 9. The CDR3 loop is CATSRGGTGIAETQYF. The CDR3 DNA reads TGTGCCACCAGCAGGGGAGGGACAGGGATCGCAGAGACCCAGTACTTC.

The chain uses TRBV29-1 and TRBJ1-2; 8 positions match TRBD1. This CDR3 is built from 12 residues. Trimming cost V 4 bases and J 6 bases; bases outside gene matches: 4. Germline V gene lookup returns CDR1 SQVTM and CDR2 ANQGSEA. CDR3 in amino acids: CSVVDRVNGYTF. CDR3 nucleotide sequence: TGCAGCGTTGTGGACAGGGTAAATGGCTACACCTTC.

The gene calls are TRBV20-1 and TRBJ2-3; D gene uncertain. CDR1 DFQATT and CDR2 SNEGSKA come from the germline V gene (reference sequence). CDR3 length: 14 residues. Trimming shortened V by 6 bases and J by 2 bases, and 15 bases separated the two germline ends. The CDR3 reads CSARPAHVTDTQYF. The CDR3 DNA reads TGCAGTGCCAGACCCGCCCACGTCACAGATACGCAGTATTTT.

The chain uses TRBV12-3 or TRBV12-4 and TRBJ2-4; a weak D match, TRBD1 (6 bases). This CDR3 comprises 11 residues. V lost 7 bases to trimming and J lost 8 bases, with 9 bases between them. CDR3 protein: CASTPGDIQYF. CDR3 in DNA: TGTGCCAGCACCCCAGGGGACATTCAGTACTTC.

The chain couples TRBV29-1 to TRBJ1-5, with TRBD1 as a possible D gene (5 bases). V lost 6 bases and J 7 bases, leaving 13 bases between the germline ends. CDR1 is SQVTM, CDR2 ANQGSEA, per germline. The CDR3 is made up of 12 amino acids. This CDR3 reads CSVWGEGQPQHF. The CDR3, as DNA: TGCAGCGTCTGGGGCGAGGGGCAGCCCCAGCATTTT.

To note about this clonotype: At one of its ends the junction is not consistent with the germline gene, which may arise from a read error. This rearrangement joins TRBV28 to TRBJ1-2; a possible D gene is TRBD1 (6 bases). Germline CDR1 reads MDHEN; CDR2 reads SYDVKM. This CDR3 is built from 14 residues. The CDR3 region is CASSFFRDNFGYTF. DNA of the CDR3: TGTGCCAGCAGTTTCTTCCGGGACAACTTTGGCTACACCTTC.

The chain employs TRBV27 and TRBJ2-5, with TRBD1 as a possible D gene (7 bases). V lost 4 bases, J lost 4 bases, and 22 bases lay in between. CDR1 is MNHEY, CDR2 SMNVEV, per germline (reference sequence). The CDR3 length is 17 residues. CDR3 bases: TGTGCCAGCAGTTACCGCTCAGACAGGGACTCCGCAGAGACCCAGTACTTC. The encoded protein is CASSYRSDRDSAETQYF.